The 30 T cell receptor beta chains below were found in one sample sequenced in a study of T-cell reconstitution after alpha-beta-depleted transplantation in children. This sample's TCRbeta library carried unique molecular identifier barcodes. From the PCR reads, TCRdb called clonotypes with MiXCR, one entry per CDR3 protein. Found here are about 170,000 distinct CDR3 sequences, more than 9.5% of them singletons; the top ten hold around 14%. The source was PBMCs, collected before TCRalphabeta/CD19-depleted stem cell transplant. The receptors originated from a boy aged 2 to 10 with acute myeloid leukemia, due to receive a stem cell transplant.

This clonotype was observed many times. The V gene is TRBV7-3, the J gene TRBJ2-5, with 9 bases that match TRBD2. Germline values: CDR1 SGHTA, CDR2 FQGTGA. This CDR3 is built from 17 residues. J lost 4 bases, V lost 5 bases, and 14 bases had no gene match. CDR3 nucleotides: TGTGCCAGCAGCGCGAGCGGGGGGCCACCCCTTTTAGAGACCCAGTACTTC. Amino acid sequence: CASSASGGPPLLETQYF. The full variable domain, completed using reference TRBV7-3 and TRBJ2-5, is GAGVSQTPSNKVTEKGKYVELRCDPISGHTALYWYRQSLGQGPEFLIYFQGTGAADDSGLPNDRFFAVRPEGSVSTLKIQRTERGDSAVYLCASSASGGPPLLETQYFGPGTRLLVL.

This clonotype was seen many times. The V call is TRBV20-1, the J call TRBJ2-5, with D unclear. CDR1 is DFQATT, CDR2 SNEGSKA, per germline (reference sequence). The CDR3 is made up of 13 amino acids. Trimming took off 7 bases at V and 4 bases at J, with 16 bases between the two ends. This chain's CDR3 is CSGAIPNRETQYF. The DNA for the CDR3 is TGCAGTGGAGCAATCCCCAATCGAGAGACCCAGTACTTC.

Comment on this clonotype: A much larger clone sits a single nucleotide away, making a read error possible. The chain recombines TRBV20-1 with TRBJ2-5; 8 bases are shared with TRBD1. From germline, CDR1 is DFQATT and CDR2 SNEGSKA (reference sequence). The CDR3 extends over 16 amino acids. In nucleotides, the CDR3 is TGCTGTGCTAGGAACCGGGACAGGCTCCGGATTGAGACCCAGTACTTC. Amino acid sequence: CCARNRDRLRIETQYF.

There are many counts of this clonotype. The genes are TRBV5-1 and TRBJ1-5; 7 positions agree with TRBD1. Trimming at V came to 3 bases and at J to 4 bases, leaving 7 bases not matched to a gene. The CDR3 is 15 residues long. The germline CDR1 and CDR2 sequences are SGHRS and YFSETQ. CDR3 in DNA: TGCGCCAGCAGCTGGAGGGACAGTTTTAATCAGCCCCAGCATTTT. Translation gives CASSWRDSFNQPQHF.

This clonotype has at least ten counts. The rearrangement links TRBV7-3 to TRBJ2-3; D call uncertain. The V and J ends lost 5 bases and 3 bases respectively, with 6 bases between them. CDR1 is SGHTA, CDR2 FQGTGA, per germline. CDR3 size: 12 residues. Here the CDR3 reads CASSHGTDTQYF. The DNA for the CDR3 is TGTGCCAGCAGCCACGGGACAGATACGCAGTATTTT.

This clonotype has ten or more counts. V gene TRBV20-1 combines with J gene TRBJ2-1; D is ambiguous. Trimming cost V 3 bases and J 2 bases, with 11 bases left between them. There are 14 residues in the CDR3. CDR1 DFQATT and CDR2 SNEGSKA come from the germline V gene (reference sequence). Here the CDR3 DNA reads TGCAGTGCTAGTCAAGGAAGGCCCTACAATGAGCAGTTCTTC. Translating it yields CSASQGRPYNEQFF.

In its sample, this clonotype was seen many times. V gene TRBV20-1 combines with J gene TRBJ1-4, with D perhaps matching TRBD1 (5 bases). Germline lookup yields CDR1 DFQATT and CDR2 SNEGSKA (reference sequence). The CDR3 spans 14 residues. V shed 3 bases and J shed 3 bases, with 11 bases lying between them. DNA for the CDR3: TGCAGTGCTAGGTTGGGGGGACCTAATGAAAAACTGTTTTTT. This translates into CSARLGGPNEKLFF.

The chain links TRBV2 to TRBJ1-1; D remains ambiguous. CDR1 is SNHLY, CDR2 FYNNEI, per germline. The ends were cut back, 5 bases at V and 2 bases at J, with 12 bases in the middle. The CDR3 length is 14 residues. The CDR3 nucleotides read TGTGCCAGCAGTATTCCGGGCCCCAACACTGAAGCTTTCTTT. It translates to CASSIPGPNTEAFF. The entire variable domain, with the rest obtained from reference TRBV2 and TRBJ1-1, is as follows: EPEVTQTPSHQVTQMGQEVILRCVPISNHLYFYWYRQILGQKVEFLVSFYNNEISEKSEIFDDQFSVERPDGSNFTLKIRSTKLEDSAMYFCASSIPGPNTEAFFGQGTRLTVV.

This clonotype was detected many times. The V gene is TRBV7-2, the J gene TRBJ2-5; D perhaps matches TRBD1 (5 bases). The germline CDR1 and CDR2 sequences are SGHTA and FQGNSA. This CDR3 has 16 amino acids. The germline V and J ends were trimmed by 2 bases and 4 bases, with 17 bases remaining between them. The CDR3 sequence is CASSLQGLVSGETQYF. In DNA, the CDR3 is TGTGCCAGCAGCTTACAGGGTCTGGTTTCGGGAGAGACCCAGTACTTC.

The sample holds many counts of this clonotype. This chain uses TRBV28 with TRBJ2-6; 8 bases map to TRBD1. Unmatched junction bases numbered 9, after V lost 5 bases and J lost 0 bases. This CDR3 spans 18 amino acids. CDR1 and CDR2 (germline): MDHEN, SYDVKM. DNA for the CDR3: TGTGCCAGCAGTCCCCGGGACAGGACGTTCTCTGGGGCCAACGTCCTGACTTTC. Translating it yields CASSPRDRTFSGANVLTF.

This clonotype appeared many times. The V gene is TRBV7-2, the J gene TRBJ1-2; D gene uncertain. V lost 2 bases and J 4 bases, leaving 11 bases between the germline ends. There are 14 residues in the CDR3. Germline CDR1 reads SGHTA; CDR2 reads FQGNSA. The DNA for the CDR3 is TGTGCCAGCAGCTTACAATTTCAGAGCTATGGCTACACCTTC. Encoded protein: CASSLQFQSYGYTF.

This clonotype was recorded at least ten times. This chain joins TRBV5-1 and TRBJ1-1; weak D call: TRBD1 (6 bases). CDR3 size: 15 residues. Germline CDR1 and CDR2: SGHRS and YFSETQ. V was pared by 5 bases and J by 2 bases, with 16 bases between. The CDR3: CASRRAQGVNTEAFF. The CDR3 nucleotides read TGCGCCAGCAGACGGGCACAGGGCGTTAACACTGAAGCTTTCTTT.

At least ten counts were recorded for this clonotype. V is TRBV5-1 and J is TRBJ2-1; 13 positions match TRBD2. J lost 6 bases, V lost 1 base, and 4 bases had no gene match. The CDR3 loop spans 16 amino acids. Germline CDR1 SGHRS, CDR2 YFSETQ. Here the CDR3 reads CASSLLGLAGANEQFF. In DNA form, the CDR3 reads TGCGCCAGCAGCTTGCTTGGACTAGCGGGGGCCAATGAGCAGTTCTTC.

The sample holds many counts of this clonotype. The chain joins TRBV5-1 to TRBJ1-3; D is uncertain. The CDR3 totals 17 residues. The germline V gene encodes CDR1 SGHRS and CDR2 YFSETQ. V was trimmed by 0 bases and J by 3 bases, leaving 16 bases between them. The CDR3 region has the DNA TGCGCCAGCAGCTTGGACTCGGTGGGAGGGTATGGAAACACCATATATTTT. Its translation is CASSLDSVGGYGNTIYF.

In this sample, this clonotype turned up many times. CDR3 sequence: CASSRTWTSGIRDTGELFF. The DNA of the CDR3 is TGTGCCAGCAGCCGTACCTGGACTAGCGGGATCAGAGACACCGGGGAGCTGTTTTTT. This sequence joins TRBV5-6 and TRBJ2-2; TRBD2 aligns across 12 bases. The J segment lost 3 bases and the V segment lost 4 bases, leaving 13 bases of the junction unmatched. The CDR3 extends over 19 amino acids. Germline CDR1 is SGHDT and CDR2 is YYEEEE.

Many counts were recorded for this clonotype. The chain couples TRBV5-1 to TRBJ2-3; 7 bases line up with TRBD1. The CDR3 is 14 residues long. Trimming at V came to 0 bases and at J to 5 bases, leaving 3 bases not matched to a gene. The V gene's germline CDR1 is SGHRS and CDR2 YFSETQ. CDR3 loop: CASSLGGDRDTQYF. The CDR3 region has the DNA TGCGCCAGCAGCTTGGGAGGGGACAGAGATACGCAGTATTTT.

This clonotype was detected ten times or more. V gene TRBV28 combines with J gene TRBJ2-7; possible D gene TRBD2, 6 bases. The CDR3 contains 15 residues. Trimming removed 10 bases from V and 1 base from J, with 20 bases in between. Germline CDR1 MDHEN, CDR2 SYDVKM. The CDR3 sequence is CATSETGTPSYEQYF. The CDR3 bases are TGTGCCACCTCCGAAACCGGGACTCCATCCTACGAGCAGTACTTC.

The chain combines TRBV4-1 with TRBJ2-4; D is ambiguous. Trimming took off 4 bases at V and 9 bases at J, with 13 bases between the two ends. Germline lookup yields CDR1 MGHRA and CDR2 YSYEKL. The CDR3 runs 13 residues. In nucleotides, the CDR3 is TGCGCCAGCAGCCTAGATAGGGCGTGCATTCAGTACTTC. Amino acid sequence: CASSLDRACIQYF.

This clonotype was seen many times. This chain joins TRBV12-3 or TRBV12-4 and TRBJ2-1; 8 bases are a match to TRBD2. The V gene end was trimmed by 7 bases and the J gene end by 6 bases; junction bases not matched to a gene: 8. The CDR3 contains 14 residues. The CDR3 DNA reads TGTGCCAGCACCCTCGGAGCGGGAGTCAATGAGCAGTTCTTC. Translation: CASTLGAGVNEQFF.

This clonotype occurred many times. This sequence joins TRBV7-2 and TRBJ2-3, with 9 bases aligning to TRBD2. This CDR3 comprises 15 residues. Germline CDR1 and CDR2: SGHTA and FQGNSA. V gave up 5 bases and J gave up 0 bases; unmatched junction bases: 3. The CDR3 DNA sequence: TGTGCCAGCAGCCAGACTAGCGGTAGCACAGATACGCAGTATTTT. As protein: CASSQTSGSTDTQYF.

The sample holds many counts of this clonotype. This sequence joins TRBV9 and TRBJ2-2; D gene ambiguous. The CDR3 is 17 residues long. V gave up 0 bases and J gave up 3 bases, with 15 bases separating them. Germline-derived CDR1 and CDR2 are SGDLS and YYNGEE. In DNA form, the CDR3 reads TGTGCCAGCAGCGTAGGTAGCCACGTCGTCGACACCGGGGAGCTGTTTTTT. Translation gives CASSVGSHVVDTGELFF.

This clonotype showed up many times. The chain is built from TRBV20-1 and TRBJ1-2; D may be TRBD1 (5 bases). The CDR3 consists of 11 residues. Looked up from germline, CDR1 is DFQATT and CDR2 is SNEGSKA (reference sequence). Trimming shortened V by 2 bases and J by 4 bases, and 5 bases separated the two germline ends. CDR3 sequence: CSARTGYGYTF. Here the CDR3 DNA reads TGCAGTGCTAGAACAGGCTATGGCTACACCTTC.

This clonotype was recorded at least ten times. The V call is TRBV3-1, the J call TRBJ1-5; D not certain. V lost 0 bases, J lost 1 base, and 7 bases lay in between. The CDR3 loop spans 15 amino acids. The germline V gene encodes CDR1 LGHDT and CDR2 YNNKEL (reference sequence). CDR3 loop: CASSQDLGSNQPQHF. Written as DNA, the CDR3 is TGTGCCAGCAGCCAAGATTTGGGCAGCAATCAGCCCCAGCATTTT.

This clonotype was counted at least ten times. The rearrangement links TRBV10-3 to TRBJ1-6, with D possibly TRBD1 on 5 matching bases. Germline V lookup: CDR1 ENHRY, CDR2 SYGVKD. The CDR3 has 17 residues. V lost 3 bases and J lost 9, with 21 bases in between. The CDR3 DNA reads TGTGCCATCAGTGAAAGGAGGCCCGAGGGGAAAAGTTCACCCCTCCACTTT. This encodes CAISERRPEGKSSPLHF.

This clonotype has ten or more counts. This chain joins TRBV20-1 and TRBJ1-1; D remains unclear. The CDR3 contains 14 residues. From germline, CDR1 is DFQATT and CDR2 SNEGSKA (reference sequence). The V and J ends lost 2 bases and 4 bases respectively, with 14 bases between them. CDR3 coding DNA: TGCAGTGCTAGACCTCCGGACCTGGGCACTGAAGCTTTCTTT. Translated, it gives CSARPPDLGTEAFF.

Many counts were recorded for this clonotype. This rearrangement joins TRBV20-1 to TRBJ1-2; D is undetermined. V was shortened by 4 bases and J by 8 bases, with 20 bases between the two germline ends. The CDR3 contains 14 residues. In germline, CDR1 is DFQATT, CDR2 SNEGSKA (reference sequence). The CDR3 bases are TGCAGTGCTAACGACGAAGGTTGGCGGGGAGGCTACACCTTC. It encodes CSANDEGWRGGYTF.

This clonotype was detected ten times or more. V is TRBV20-1 and J is TRBJ2-5, with TRBD1 matching over 10 bases. Trimming removed 3 bases from V and 4 bases from J; junction bases left unmatched: 5. Germline V lookup: CDR1 DFQATT, CDR2 SNEGSKA (reference sequence). The CDR3 covers 14 residues. Here the CDR3 reads CSASTWTGGETQYF. CDR3 DNA sequence: TGCAGTGCTAGCACTTGGACAGGGGGAGAGACCCAGTACTTC.

This clonotype was counted ten times or more. The chain recombines TRBV9 with TRBJ2-7; the match to TRBD2 covers 8 bases. Trimming took 3 bases from V and 3 from J; bases not matched to a gene: 8. The CDR3 contains 15 residues. From germline, CDR1 is SGDLS and CDR2 YYNGEE. Here the CDR3 reads CASSELAAMDYEQYF. CDR3 nucleotide sequence: TGTGCCAGCAGCGAACTAGCGGCTATGGACTACGAGCAGTACTTC.

This clonotype was detected many times. This chain joins TRBV6-2 or TRBV6-3 and TRBJ2-5; 12 bases align to TRBD2. The CDR3 length is 15 residues. The V and J ends lost 6 bases and 4 bases, in that order; junction bases with no gene match: 6. CDR1 is MNHEY, CDR2 SVGEGT, per germline. CDR3 protein: CASRKGLAGPETQYF. DNA for the CDR3: TGTGCCAGCAGGAAAGGACTAGCGGGACCAGAGACCCAGTACTTC.

There are many counts of this clonotype. The gene calls are TRBV6-9 and TRBJ2-1, with TRBD2 identical over 13 bases. V shed 7 bases, J shed 8 bases, and the junction held 8 bases outside the gene matches. From germline, CDR1 is MNHGY and CDR2 SVAAGI. CDR3 length: 15 amino acids. The CDR3 loop is CASNILAGGADEQFF. The DNA for the CDR3 is TGTGCCAGCAATATACTAGCGGGAGGGGCGGATGAGCAGTTCTTC.